This T cell receptor (beta chain) was sequenced in a study of T cell changes during pregnancy in multiple sclerosis. Only in-frame clones appear in the TCRdb table, and some are missing; sequencing was by immunoSEQ multiplex PCR. The sample lists approximately 60,000 clones, 85% to 95% occurring once. The CDR3 runs 16 residues. Germline lookup yields CDR1 SGHTA and CDR2 FQGNSA. With 3 bases clipped from V and 3 bases from J, the junction kept 5 bases outside the gene matches. The source is a female donor in good health, enrolled as a control in a pregnancy study. Sequencing was performed on peripheral blood, taken after pregnancy. The V and J genes are TRBV7-2 and TRBJ1-1, with TRBD1 matching over 12 bases. CDR3: CASSLGQGAFDTEAFF. The CDR3 DNA follows: TGTGCCAGCAGCTTGGGACAGGGGGCTTTTGACACTGAAGCTTTCTTT. The whole variable domain, remainder taken from reference TRBV7-2 and TRBJ1-1, is GAGVSQSPSNKVTEKGKDVELRCDPISGHTALYWYRQSLGQGLEFLIYFQGNSAPDKSGLPSDRFSAERTGGSVSTLTIQRTQQEDSAVYLCASSLGQGAFDTEAFFGQGTRLTVV.